The clone carrying this T cell receptor (beta chain) was found a few times. Its antigen remains unknown. Germline loops: CDR1 SQVTM, CDR2 ANQGSEA. V lost 7 bases and J lost 6, with 19 bases in between. This CDR3 is 14 amino acids long. This sample stems from a study of T cell repertoires in cytomegalovirus infection. One entry per CDR3 protein results from TCRdb running MiXCR on the reads. The sample carries fewer than 200,000 distinct CDR3 sequences, roughly 20% recorded once. Study observations and caveats: CMV-specific TCR beta clonotypes restricted by HLA-C dominated the ex vivo response.

This receptor was taken from a human donor in good health (CMV status not recorded). Some clones in this sample may be carry-over from other donors' samples. Sequences were obtained from PBMCs. This sequence joins TRBV29-1 and TRBJ2-1, with D possibly called TRBD1 or TRBD2 (5 bases each). The CDR3 DNA sequence: TGCAGCGCTCCGGGACCCAACAAGTTCAATGAGCAGTTCTTC. Protein: CSAPGPNKFNEQFF.